This TCR beta chain stems from a study of cytomegalovirus exposure and HLA in healthy donors. General study results and limits: Accurate prediction of HLA-A and HLA-B alleles (for most subjects) was reportedly achieved from TCR beta sequences. After further analysis at a later stage, roughly 16,000 TCR beta sequences were associated with HLA alleles at 0.05 false discovery rate. Fewer N-insertions than the approximately 610-donor mean were reportedly shown by an Asian-associated ancestry cluster in a later analysis.

The CDR3 covers 12 residues. Germline assignment: CDR1 MNHNY and CDR2 SVGAGI (reference sequence). Trimming removed 7 bases from V and 1 base from J, with 7 bases in between. Comments on this clone: The target antigen is unknown.

With 60 Vbeta and 13 Jbeta primers, the PCR was carried out. Profiling relied on immunoSEQ multiplex PCR, and the TCRdb table lists in-frame clones only, not all of them. The repertoire includes 100,000 to 150,000 clones, 65% to 80% of them detected once, and roughly 1.5% sits in the top ten. This clonotype originated in a woman between 18 and 29 years old in good health and CMV-seronegative. The sample comprised PBMCs. V usage is TRBV6-6 and J usage is TRBJ1-2; no clear D gene. CDR3 bases: TGTGCCAGCACCTTCCTTAACTATGGCTACACCTTC. Amino acid sequence: CASTFLNYGYTF.